In its sample, the clone carrying this T cell receptor beta chain was seen many times. The sample comes from a study of tumor and adjacent non-tumor tissue in lung cancer. Whole-study context: Approximately 4 million productive TCRbeta reads were obtained per sample on average.

From germline, CDR1 is MNHEY and CDR2 SVGAGI. The CDR3 is 15 residues long. J lost 4 bases, V lost 2 bases, and 6 bases had no gene match. Three rounds of nested PCR, following a modified ARM-PCR protocol, produced the TCRbeta library. TCRdb re-called the multiplex PCR reads with MiXCR, one entry per CDR3 protein. The sample contains about 75,000 distinct CDR3 sequences, more than 60% of which appear only once. No cell sorting was done before RNA was extracted from the tissue. Specimen: lung tumor tissue. This sequence originates from a woman between 45 and 65 years old with non-small cell lung cancer. The V gene is TRBV6-5, the J gene TRBJ1-2; 8 nucleotides match TRBD1. CDR3 nucleotide sequence: TGTGCCAGCAGTTACCCAGGGACAGGAATCTATGGCTACACCTTC. This codes for CASSYPGTGIYGYTF.